Listed here is a single T cell receptor beta chain. V lost 4 bases and J lost 6; bases outside the gene matches: 15. This CDR3 comprises 16 residues. Germline loops: CDR1 SGHDT, CDR2 YYEEEE. Primers: 60 Vbeta forward and 13 Jbeta reverse. Profiling relied on immunoSEQ multiplex PCR, and the TCRdb table lists in-frame clones only, not all of them. Of a few hundred thousand clones in the sample, roughly four fifths were seen once. This specimen belongs to a study of cytomegalovirus exposure and HLA in healthy donors. Sequencing input: PBMCs. The chain recombines TRBV5-6 with TRBJ1-2; 7 nucleotides match TRBD1. The clonotype originates from a girl aged 2 to 10 in good health and CMV-seronegative. DNA of the CDR3: TGTGCCAGCAGCAGAGGAACAGGGGTACTCGGACATGGCTACACCTTC. Translated, it gives CASSRGTGVLGHGYTF.